Listed below are T cell receptor beta chains from one sample, sequenced in a study of blood T cell repertoires in COVID-19. Sequencing was performed with immunoSEQ multiplex PCR; in TCRdb, only in-frame clones are kept and a portion is missing. The data hold tens of thousands of clones, with 70% to 90% observed a single time. The sample comprised peripheral blood. These TCRs come from a man at least 80 years old with COVID-19, enrolled during active disease. The CDR3 runs from the conserved cysteine through the conserved F or W. D genes are given only for firm matches. Clone size appears in some rows only: once, few, many, or a class for an expanded clone.

- | TRBJ1-1 | TRBV27 | TRBD1 | CASSGQGATEAFF | TGTGCCAGCAGTGGACAGGGGGCTACTGAAGCTTTCTTT
- | TRBJ1-2 | TRBV19 | - | CASSSTTATNYGYTF | TGTGCCAGTAGTTCTACGACAGCTACGAACTATGGCTACACCTTC
- | TRBJ1-5 | TRBV28 | - | CASSGFGEGQPQHF | TGTGCCAGCAGTGGATTCGGGGAGGGGCAGCCCCAGCATTTT
- | TRBJ1-6 | TRBV5-5 | TRBD1 | CASSLEQGALTPLHF | TGTGCCAGCAGCTTGGAACAGGGGGCGCTTACACCCCTCCACTTT
- | TRBJ2-7 | TRBV3-1/TRBV3-2 | - | CASSQGLAEPQF | TGTGCCAGCAGCCAAGGGTTAGCGGAACCGCAGTTC
- | TRBJ1-4 | TRBV5-5 | TRBD1 | CASSLGRDRGFRGEKLFF | TGTGCCAGCAGCTTGGGCCGGGACAGGGGTTTTAGAGGTGAAAAACTGTTTTTT
- | TRBJ2-3 | TRBV7-2 | - | CASSLGQGTDTQYF | TGTGCCAGCAGCTTAGGACAAGGCACAGATACGCAGTATTTT
- | TRBJ1-2 | TRBV4-2 | TRBD1 | CASSPWGQGADYGYTF | TGTGCCAGCAGCCCCTGGGGGCAGGGGGCTGACTATGGCTACACCTTC
- | TRBJ2-1 | TRBV2 | TRBD2 | CASSRLAGPSYNEQFF | TGTGCCAGCAGTCGCCTAGCGGGGCCGTCCTACAATGAGCAGTTCTTC
- | TRBJ1-2 | TRBV2 | TRBD1 | CASSEGIRQGGGYTF | TGTGCCAGCAGTGAGGGTATTAGACAGGGAGGTGGCTACACCTTC
few | TRBJ2-2 | TRBV7-2 | - | CASSPPFGGELFF | TGTGCCAGCAGCCCCCCCTTCGGGGGGGAGCTGTTTTTT
- | TRBJ1-6 | TRBV7-3 | - | CASSLVSTAYNSPLHF | TGTGCCAGCAGCCTAGTTTCGACAGCCTATAATTCACCCCTCCACTTT
- | TRBJ1-2 | TRBV3-1/TRBV3-2 | - | CASSQVGGGYTF | TGTGCCAGCAGCCAAGTCGGGGGGGGCTACACCTTC
- | TRBJ1-2 | TRBV10-3 | - | CAISETNSGGYTF | TGTGCCATCAGTGAGACAAACTCGGGAGGCTACACCTTC
- | TRBJ1-5 | TRBV2 | - | CASSLAGNQPQHF | TGTGCCAGCAGTTTGGCAGGCAATCAGCCCCAGCATTTT
- | TRBJ2-6 | TRBV27 | TRBD1 | CASRGRDRGFSGANVLTF | TGTGCCAGCAGGGGTAGGGACAGGGGGTTCTCTGGGGCCAACGTCCTGACTTTC
- | TRBJ2-2 | TRBV27 | TRBD2 | CASSRLAGGRRGNTGELFF | TGTGCCAGCAGCCGACTAGCGGGGGGCCGGAGGGGAAACACCGGGGAGCTGTTTTTT
- | TRBJ2-5 | TRBV5-4 | - | CASSLGAYQETQYF | TGTGCCAGCAGCCTGGGGGCGTACCAAGAGACCCAGTACTTC
few | TRBJ2-2 | TRBV4-1 | - | CASSFQGTPNTGELFF | TGCGCCAGCAGCTTCCAGGGGACACCGAACACCGGGGAGCTGTTTTTT
- | TRBJ1-3 | TRBV24-1 | - | CATSDIRGNTIYF | TGTGCCACCAGTGATATCCGGGGAAACACCATATATTTT
- | TRBJ1-1 | TRBV5-5 | TRBD1 | CASSIRTGRNTEAFF | TGTGCCAGCAGCATCCGGACAGGGAGGAACACTGAAGCTTTCTTT
- | TRBJ2-3 | TRBV4-1 | - | CASSRAGQSTDTQYF | TGCGCCAGCAGCCGTGCGGGACAGAGTACAGATACGCAGTATTTT
- | TRBJ2-5 | TRBV20-1 | TRBD2 | CSASPGTNQETQYF | TGCAGTGCTAGTCCCGGGACTAATCAAGAGACCCAGTACTTC
- | TRBJ1-1 | TRBV5-6 | TRBD1 | CASSLSGQVNTEAFF | TGTGCCAGCAGCTTGTCTGGACAGGTGAACACTGAAGCTTTCTTT